The 24 T cell receptor beta chains given below trace back to one sample, sequenced in a study of identifying expanded T cells in peripheral blood. The data were produced by immunoSEQ multiplex PCR, yet TCRdb's version contains in-frame clones alone and is incomplete. The sample holds over 45,000 clones; about 85% are singletons and the top ten take under 20%. The sequenced sample was blood. These receptors all stem from a person aged 18 to 70 in good health.

V gene TRBV30 combines with J gene TRBJ2-5; 7 bases are shared with TRBD2. CDR1 and CDR2 from the germline V gene are GTSNPN and SVGIG (reference sequence). The CDR3 extends over 14 amino acids. J was trimmed by 5 bases and V by 2 bases; bases with no gene match: 8. CDR3 region: CAWSSASGRETQYF. The CDR3, as DNA: TGTGCCTGGAGTAGTGCTAGCGGTAGGGAGACCCAGTACTTC.

This chain connects TRBV4-2 to TRBJ2-4, with 7 bases identical to TRBD2. The V gene's germline CDR1 is LGHNA and CDR2 YNFKEQ. J gave up 0 bases and V 4 bases, and 15 bases lay outside the gene matches. This CDR3 is built from 19 residues. The CDR3 nucleotides read TGTGCCAGCAGCCCCGGGGAGGCTAGCGGAAATCTAGCCAAAAACATTCAGTACTTC. It translates to CASSPGEASGNLAKNIQYF.

This chain uses TRBV5-1 with TRBJ2-1; no definite D call. The V end was cut by 4 bases, the J end by 5 bases, with 16 bases between. Germline assignment: CDR1 SGHRS and CDR2 YFSETQ. CDR3 length equals 15 residues. CDR3 in DNA: TGCGCCAGCAGCCCCAACGGAGATGGTCACAATGAGCAGTTCTTC. It is translated as CASSPNGDGHNEQFF. Based on the CDR3 plus reference TRBV5-1 and TRBJ2-1, the full variable domain is KAGVTQTPRYLIKTRGQQVTLSCSPISGHRSVSWYQQTPGQGLQFLFEYFSETQRNKGNFPGRFSGRQFSNSRSEMNVSTLELGDSALYLCASSPNGDGHNEQFFGPGTRLTVL.

This chain links TRBV28 with TRBJ1-2; 7 bases map to TRBD1. V trimming: 3 bases; J trimming: 7 bases; junction bases outside the gene matches: 8. Germline assignment: CDR1 MDHEN and CDR2 SYDVKM. The CDR3 is made up of 14 amino acids. The DNA for the CDR3 is TGTGCCAGCAGTTTGCTACAGGGGCTCGCTGGCTACACCTTC. It translates to CASSLLQGLAGYTF.

V is TRBV5-4 and J is TRBJ1-2, with D uncertain. Trimming took 1 base from V and 8 from J, leaving 24 bases between them. The CDR3 consists of 17 residues. Looked up from germline, CDR1 is SGHNT and CDR2 is YYREEE (reference sequence). The CDR3 sequence: CASSLNGLPVSLWGYTF. CDR3 sequence (DNA): TGTGCCAGCAGCTTGAATGGGCTGCCAGTATCCCTTTGGGGCTACACCTTC.

This chain joins TRBV5-1 and TRBJ2-5; 8 bases align to TRBD1. CDR3 length equals 15 residues. In germline, CDR1 is SGHRS, CDR2 YFSETQ. V shed 0 bases and J 5 bases; nucleotides not matched to a gene: 6. CDR3 residues: CASSLGQGKLETQYF. The CDR3 DNA is TGCGCCAGCAGCTTGGGACAGGGGAAGTTGGAGACCCAGTACTTC.

This clone appeared once. The chain carries TRBV7-2 and TRBJ2-5; TRBD1 might be the D (5 bases). V lost 5 bases to trimming and J lost 2 bases, with 9 bases between them. This CDR3 contains 13 residues. Germline CDR1 SGHTA, CDR2 FQGNSA. The CDR3 loop is CASSRDRQETQYF. The CDR3 DNA sequence: TGTGCCAGCAGCCGTGACAGACAAGAGACCCAGTACTTC.

The chain couples TRBV6-5 to TRBJ1-4, with a tentative D call TRBD1 (5 bases). V was trimmed by 0 bases and J by 0 bases, leaving 8 bases between them. Germline V gene lookup returns CDR1 MNHEY and CDR2 SVGAGI. CDR3 length: 16 residues. CDR3 residues: CASSYSPGTTNEKLFF. CDR3 DNA sequence: TGTGCCAGCAGTTACTCTCCAGGGACAACTAATGAAAAACTGTTTTTT.

The rearrangement links TRBV30 to TRBJ1-5, with 8 bases lining up with TRBD1. The CDR3 runs 13 residues. V gave up 5 bases and J gave up 6 bases; unmatched junction bases: 6. Germline V gene data show CDR1 as GTSNPN and CDR2 as SVGIG (reference sequence). The CDR3 DNA follows: TGTGCCTGGGCTACAGGGGGGACTCAGCCCCAGCATTTT. It is translated as CAWATGGTQPQHF.

V is TRBV30 and J is TRBJ1-5; D possibly corresponds to TRBD1 (5 bases). Deletions cut 5 bases from V and 4 bases from J, with 12 bases between. CDR3 length: 13 residues. The germline V gene has CDR1 GTSNPN and CDR2 SVGIG (reference sequence). CDR3 nucleotide sequence: TGTGCCTGGGGGGGTGGCTGGAATCAGCCCCAGCATTTT. It codes for CAWGGGWNQPQHF.

The gene calls are TRBV11-3 and TRBJ2-7, with D tentatively TRBD1 or TRBD2 (5 bases each). V lost 3 bases, J lost 7 bases, and 16 bases lay in between. The CDR3 consists of 14 residues. From germline, CDR1 is SGHNT and CDR2 YENEEA. The CDR3 protein is CASSLGWGPGEQYF. CDR3 DNA sequence: TGTGCCAGCAGCTTGGGGTGGGGCCCGGGAGAGCAGTACTTC.

The chain has TRBV5-6 and TRBJ2-3; D may be TRBD2 (6 bases). CDR3 length: 15 residues. The germline V gene encodes CDR1 SGHDT and CDR2 YYEEEE. V was clipped by 2 bases and J by 2 bases, with 12 bases between them. The CDR3 DNA follows: TGTGCCAGCAGCTTCTTGGGACTCGACACAGATACGCAGTATTTT. Amino acids: CASSFLGLDTDTQYF.

The chain recombines TRBV6-1 with TRBJ2-7, with TRBD1 as a possible D gene (5 bases). This CDR3 contains 13 residues. Per the germline V gene, CDR1 is MNHNS and CDR2 is SASEGT. With 1 base removed from V and 9 bases from J, the gap between germline ends came to 13 bases. Here the CDR3 DNA reads TGTGCCAGCAGTGAAGGACAGAGCCTCACGCAGTACGTC. Protein: CASSEGQSLTQYV.

V and J are TRBV25-1 and TRBJ2-7; 7 bases are a match to TRBD1. This CDR3 region has 14 residues. The J segment lost 6 bases and the V segment lost 5 bases, leaving 10 bases of the junction unmatched. The germline V gene encodes CDR1 MGHDK and CDR2 SYGVNS. The CDR3 spells CASSRDSSLAEQYF. The CDR3 bases are TGTGCCAGCAGTCGGGACAGTAGCCTAGCCGAGCAGTACTTC.

V gene TRBV7-2 combines with J gene TRBJ2-7; D possibly corresponds to TRBD2 (6 bases). Germline V CDR1 and CDR2: SGHTA, FQGNSA. Trimming took 5 bases from V and 3 from J, leaving 8 bases between them. The CDR3 contains 12 residues. This CDR3 reads CASSATSYEQYF. For the CDR3, the DNA is TGTGCCAGCAGCGCGACTAGCTACGAGCAGTACTTC.

The chain links TRBV11-3 to TRBJ1-1, with TRBD1 as a possible D gene (6 bases). Germline values: CDR1 SGHNT, CDR2 YENEEA. V was clipped by 5 bases and J by 5 bases, with 6 bases between them. The CDR3 is 11 residues long. This CDR3 is CASSRGTEAFF. The CDR3 nucleotides are TGTGCCAGCAGCAGGGGGACTGAAGCTTTCTTT.

The CDR3 spells CSAPQRETQYF. CDR3 nucleotide sequence: TGCAGTGCGCCCCAGCGGGAGACCCAGTACTTC. The V gene is TRBV20-1, the J gene TRBJ2-5; possible D gene TRBD2, 5 bases. CDR1 is DFQATT, CDR2 SNEGSKA, per germline (reference sequence). Trimming took off 6 bases at V and 5 bases at J, with 10 bases between the two ends. This CDR3 region has 11 residues.

The CDR3, as DNA: TGTGCCAGCAGCCCCAATCCGGGGGAAAAACTGTTTTTT. It translates to CASSPNPGEKLFF. The chain links TRBV4-2 to TRBJ1-4, with unresolved D. There are 13 residues in the CDR3. V shed 4 bases and J shed 8 bases, with 11 bases lying between them. The V gene's germline CDR1 is LGHNA and CDR2 YNFKEQ.

This clone has just one count. The chain couples TRBV6-1 to TRBJ2-7; 7 bases map to TRBD2. Germline CDR1 reads MNHNS; CDR2 reads SASEGT. The CDR3 covers 15 residues. After removal of 1 base from V and 2 bases from J, the junction contained 5 bases not matched to a gene. The CDR3 sequence: CASSEEGGGPYEQYV. The CDR3 DNA reads as TGTGCCAGCAGTGAAGAAGGCGGGGGACCCTACGAGCAGTACGTC.

The chain is built from TRBV6-1 and TRBJ2-1; D is possibly TRBD2 (5 bases). The V end lost 4 bases, the J end lost 0 bases, and 13 bases lay between the germline ends. Germline V gene data show CDR1 as MNHNS and CDR2 as SASEGT. The CDR3 consists of 16 residues. The CDR3 sequence is CASSGTLGISYNEQFF. In nucleotides, the CDR3 is TGTGCCAGCAGTGGGACTCTAGGAATCTCCTACAATGAGCAGTTCTTC.

The rearrangement joins TRBV6-5 to TRBJ1-4; 10 nucleotides line up with TRBD1. Germline V lookup: CDR1 MNHEY, CDR2 SVGAGI. Germline trimming cut 0 bases from V and 7 bases from J; bases unmatched to any gene: 5. The CDR3 extends over 16 amino acids. CDR3 bases: TGTGCCAGCAGTTACTCCAGCGGACAGGGGGTTGAAAAACTGTTTTTT. Protein: CASSYSSGQGVEKLFF.

The J gene is TRBJ2-5, the V gene TRBV4-1, with D hard to call. Trimming pared 4 bases from V and 2 bases from J, leaving 11 bases between. The CDR3 is made up of 14 amino acids. In germline, CDR1 is MGHRA, CDR2 YSYEKL. DNA for the CDR3: TGCGCCAGCAGCCCCCTCCGCGAACAAGAGACCCAGTACTTC. This gives the protein CASSPLREQETQYF.

This clone was seen a few times. This chain joins TRBV7-6 and TRBJ2-1; 14 nucleotides match TRBD2. The junction had 14 bases not matched to a gene; V was cut back by 2 bases and J by 5 bases. CDR1 and CDR2 (germline): SGHVS, FNYEAQ. The CDR3 runs to 20 residues. The CDR3 nucleotides read TGTGCCAGCAGCTTACGTCCGGGACAGGGACTAGCGGGGGCCCACAATGAGCAGTTCTTC. This gives the protein CASSLRPGQGLAGAHNEQFF.

The V gene is TRBV25-1, the J gene TRBJ1-5, with TRBD1 matching 7 bases. This CDR3 has 18 amino acids. V gave up 8 bases and J gave up 0 bases; unmatched junction bases: 16. Germline V gene data show CDR1 as MGHDK and CDR2 as SYGVNS. CDR3 DNA sequence: TGTGCCAGCCCAATAATCCGGGACAGAGAATATAGCAATCAGCCCCAGCATTTT. This encodes CASPIIRDREYSNQPQHF.